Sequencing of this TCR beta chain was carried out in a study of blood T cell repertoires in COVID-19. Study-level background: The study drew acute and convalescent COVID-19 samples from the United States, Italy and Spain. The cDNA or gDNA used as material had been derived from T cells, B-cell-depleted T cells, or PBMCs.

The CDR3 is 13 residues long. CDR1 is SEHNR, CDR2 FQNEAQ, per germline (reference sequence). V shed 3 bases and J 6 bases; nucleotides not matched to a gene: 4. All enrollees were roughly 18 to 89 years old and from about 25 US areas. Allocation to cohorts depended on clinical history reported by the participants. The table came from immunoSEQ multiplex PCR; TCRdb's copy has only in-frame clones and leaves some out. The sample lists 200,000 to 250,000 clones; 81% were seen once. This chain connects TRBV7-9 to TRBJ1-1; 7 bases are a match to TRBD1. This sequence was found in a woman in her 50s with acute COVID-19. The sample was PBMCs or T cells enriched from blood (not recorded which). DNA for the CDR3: TGTGCCAGCAGCTTGACAGGGAAAGCTGAAGCTTTCTTT. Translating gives CASSLTGKAEAFF.